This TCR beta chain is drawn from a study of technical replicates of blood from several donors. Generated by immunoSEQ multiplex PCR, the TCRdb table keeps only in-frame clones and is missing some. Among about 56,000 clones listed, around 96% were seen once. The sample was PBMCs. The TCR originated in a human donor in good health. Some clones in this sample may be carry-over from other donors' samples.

The CDR3 coding sequence is TGTGCCAGCCACAGATTGGGTGGATATGGCTACACCTTC. It codes for CASHRLGGYGYTF. V is TRBV27 and J is TRBJ1-2; no clear D. Germline values: CDR1 MNHEY, CDR2 SMNVEV (reference sequence). The CDR3 runs to 13 residues. V was clipped by 8 bases and J by 5 bases, with 15 bases between them.